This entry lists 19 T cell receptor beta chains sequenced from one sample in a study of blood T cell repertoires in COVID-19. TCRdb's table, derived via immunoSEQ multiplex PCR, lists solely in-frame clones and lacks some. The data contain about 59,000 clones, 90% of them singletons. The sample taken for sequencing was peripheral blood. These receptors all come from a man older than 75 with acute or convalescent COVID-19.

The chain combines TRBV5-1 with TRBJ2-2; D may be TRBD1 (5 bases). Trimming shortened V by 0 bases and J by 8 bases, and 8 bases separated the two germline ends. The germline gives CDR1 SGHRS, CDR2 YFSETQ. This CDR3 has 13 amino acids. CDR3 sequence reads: CASSLGQPGELFF. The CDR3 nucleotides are TGCGCCAGCAGCTTGGGACAGCCGGGGGAGCTGTTTTTT.

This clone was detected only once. CDR3 protein: CASSPARQIDTQYF. In DNA, the CDR3 is TGTGCCAGCAGCCCCGCCCGACAGATAGATACGCAGTATTTT. The J gene is TRBJ2-3, the V gene TRBV5-4; a possible D gene is TRBD1 (5 bases). CDR3 length: 14 amino acids. Germline V CDR1 and CDR2: SGHNT, YYREEE (reference sequence). V was cut by 4 bases and J by 5 bases, with 14 bases left in between.

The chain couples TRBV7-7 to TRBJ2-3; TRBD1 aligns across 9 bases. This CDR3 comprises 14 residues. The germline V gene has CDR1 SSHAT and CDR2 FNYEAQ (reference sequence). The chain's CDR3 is CASARDRATDTQYF. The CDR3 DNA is TGTGCTAGCGCCCGGGACAGGGCGACAGATACGCAGTATTTT.

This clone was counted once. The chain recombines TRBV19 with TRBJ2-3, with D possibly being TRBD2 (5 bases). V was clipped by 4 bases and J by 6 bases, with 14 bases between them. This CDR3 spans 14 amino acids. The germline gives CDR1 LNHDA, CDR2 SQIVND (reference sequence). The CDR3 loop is CASSTRLGVDTQYF. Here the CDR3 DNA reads TGTGCCAGTAGTACCCGCCTCGGGGTGGATACGCAGTATTTT.

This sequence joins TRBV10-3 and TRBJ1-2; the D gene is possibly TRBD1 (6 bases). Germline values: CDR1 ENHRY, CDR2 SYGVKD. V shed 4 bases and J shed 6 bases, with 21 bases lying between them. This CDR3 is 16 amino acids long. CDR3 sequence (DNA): TGTGCCATCAGTGTAACCCAGGACAGTCCCACGGATGGCTACACCTTC. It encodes CAISVTQDSPTDGYTF.

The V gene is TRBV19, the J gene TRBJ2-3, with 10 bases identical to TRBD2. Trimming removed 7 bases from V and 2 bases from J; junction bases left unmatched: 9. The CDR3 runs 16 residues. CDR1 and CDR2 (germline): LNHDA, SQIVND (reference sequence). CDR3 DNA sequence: TGTGCCAGTAAAGACAGCGGGGGGGATCCCACAGATACGCAGTATTTT. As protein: CASKDSGGDPTDTQYF.

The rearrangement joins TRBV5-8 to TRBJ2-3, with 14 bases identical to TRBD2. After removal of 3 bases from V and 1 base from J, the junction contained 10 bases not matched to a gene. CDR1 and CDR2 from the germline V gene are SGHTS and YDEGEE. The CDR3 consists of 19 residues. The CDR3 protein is CASSSHWTSGGRGTDTQYF. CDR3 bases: TGTGCCAGCAGCTCCCATTGGACTAGCGGGGGGCGGGGCACAGATACGCAGTATTTT. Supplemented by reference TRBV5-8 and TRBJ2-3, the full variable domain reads EAGVTQSPTHLIKTRGQQATLRCSPISGHTSVYWYQQALGLGLQFLLWYDEGEERNRGNFPPRFSGRQFPNYSSELNVNALELEDSALYLCASSSHWTSGGRGTDTQYFGPGTRLTVL.

The CDR3 bases are TGTGCCAGCAGCTCTGATCCGAGGGACAGTGGGACGCAGTATTTT. Translated: CASSSDPRDSGTQYF. The V call is TRBV6-5, the J call TRBJ2-3, with 7 bases matching TRBD1. Germline values: CDR1 MNHEY, CDR2 SVGAGI. The CDR3 extends over 15 amino acids. V shed 6 bases and J 9 bases; nucleotides not matched to a gene: 15.

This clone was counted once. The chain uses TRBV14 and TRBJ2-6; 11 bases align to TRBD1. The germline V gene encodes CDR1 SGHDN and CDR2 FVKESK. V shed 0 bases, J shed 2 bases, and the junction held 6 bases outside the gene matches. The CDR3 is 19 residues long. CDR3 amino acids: CASSQDRRTGGTGANVLTF. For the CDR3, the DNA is TGTGCCAGCAGCCAAGATCGTCGGACAGGGGGCACTGGGGCCAACGTCCTGACTTTC.

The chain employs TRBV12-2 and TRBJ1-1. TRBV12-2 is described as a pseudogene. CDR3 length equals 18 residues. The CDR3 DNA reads TGTGCAAGTCGCTTGGATCTAGACGAAGAGAAGAGGAACACTGAAGCTTTCTTT. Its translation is CASRLDLDEEKRNTEAFF.

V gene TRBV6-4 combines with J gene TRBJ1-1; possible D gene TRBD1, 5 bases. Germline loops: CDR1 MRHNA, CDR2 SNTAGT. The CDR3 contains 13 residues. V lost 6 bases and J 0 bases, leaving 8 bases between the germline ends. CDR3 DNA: TGTGCCAGCAGGCGGGGGTTGAACACTGAAGCTTTCTTT. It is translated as CASRRGLNTEAFF.

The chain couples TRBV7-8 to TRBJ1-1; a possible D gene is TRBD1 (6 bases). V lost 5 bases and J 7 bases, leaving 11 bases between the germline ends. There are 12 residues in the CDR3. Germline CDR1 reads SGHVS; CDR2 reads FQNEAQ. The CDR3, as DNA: TGTGCCAGCAGCGGGAACAGGGTTGAAGCTTTCTTT. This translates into CASSGNRVEAFF.

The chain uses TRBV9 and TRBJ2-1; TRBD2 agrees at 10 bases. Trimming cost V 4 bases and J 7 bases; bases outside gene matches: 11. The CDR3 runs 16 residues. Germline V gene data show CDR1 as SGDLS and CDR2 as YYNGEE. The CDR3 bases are TGTGCCAGCAGCCCTCGGGGTAGCGGGGGGACGAATGAGCAGTTCTTC. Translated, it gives CASSPRGSGGTNEQFF.

The CDR3, as DNA: TGTGCCAGTAGTATAGATATGGCAGGGAGGGACTATGGCTACACCTTC. Protein sequence: CASSIDMAGRDYGYTF. V gene TRBV19 combines with J gene TRBJ1-2, with TRBD1 as a possible D gene (5 bases). Germline V gives CDR1 LNHDA, CDR2 SQIVND (reference sequence). Trimming removed 0 bases at V and 3 bases at J, with 14 bases between. The CDR3 covers 16 residues. Combining the CDR3 with reference TRBV19 and TRBJ1-2 gives the whole variable domain DGGITQSPKYLFRKEGQNVTLSCEQNLNHDAMYWYRQDPGQGLRLIYYSQIVNDFQKGDIAEGYSVSREKKESFPLTVTSAQKNPTAFYLCASSIDMAGRDYGYTFGSGTRLTVV.

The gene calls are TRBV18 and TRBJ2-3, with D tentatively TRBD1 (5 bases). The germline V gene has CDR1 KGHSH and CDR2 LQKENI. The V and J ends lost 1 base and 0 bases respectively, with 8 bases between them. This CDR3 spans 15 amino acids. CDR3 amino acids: CASSPRTQSTDTQYF. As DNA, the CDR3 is TGTGCCAGCTCACCACGGACACAAAGCACAGATACGCAGTATTTT. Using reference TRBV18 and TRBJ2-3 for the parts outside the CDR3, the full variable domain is NAGVMQNPRHLVRRRGQEARLRCSPMKGHSHVYWYRQLPEEGLKFMVYLQKENIIDESGMPKERFSAEFPKEGPSILRIQQVVRGDSAAYFCASSPRTQSTDTQYFGPGTRLTVL.

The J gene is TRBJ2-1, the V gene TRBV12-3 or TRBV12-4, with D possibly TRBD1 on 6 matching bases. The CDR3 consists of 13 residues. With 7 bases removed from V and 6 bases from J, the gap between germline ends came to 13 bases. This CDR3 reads CASNPLGGNEQFF. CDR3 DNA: TGTGCCAGCAATCCCCTAGGGGGCAATGAGCAGTTCTTC.

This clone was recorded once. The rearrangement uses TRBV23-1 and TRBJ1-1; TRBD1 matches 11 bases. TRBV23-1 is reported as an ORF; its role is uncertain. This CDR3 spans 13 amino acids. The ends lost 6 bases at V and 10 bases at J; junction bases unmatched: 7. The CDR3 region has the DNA TGCGCCAGCAGGGACAGGGGGCTGAGGGGAGCTTTCTTT. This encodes CASRDRGLRGAFF.

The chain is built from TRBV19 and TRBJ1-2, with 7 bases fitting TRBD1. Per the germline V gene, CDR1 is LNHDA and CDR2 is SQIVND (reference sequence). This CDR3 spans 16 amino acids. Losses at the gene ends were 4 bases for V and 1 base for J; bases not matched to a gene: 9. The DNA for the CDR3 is TGTGCCAGTAGTAGGACAATAGGGGACAGTAACTATGGCTACACCTTC. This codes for CASSRTIGDSNYGYTF.

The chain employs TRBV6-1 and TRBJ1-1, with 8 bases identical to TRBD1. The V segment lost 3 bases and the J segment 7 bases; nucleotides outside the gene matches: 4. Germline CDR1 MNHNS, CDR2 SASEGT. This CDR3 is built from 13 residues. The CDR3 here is CASSDRGLGEAFF. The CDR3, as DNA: TGTGCCAGCAGTGACAGGGGGCTGGGTGAAGCTTTCTTT.